This T cell receptor (beta chain) was found in a study of blood T cell repertoires in COVID-19. This study enrolled people aged about 18 to 100 from around 26 US geographic areas. Recovered participants had two consecutive negative NP/OP PCR tests, healthcare professional clearance, or symptom resolution. The table came from immunoSEQ multiplex PCR; TCRdb's copy has only in-frame clones and leaves some out. This sample has hundreds of thousands of clones, with 75% to 90% found just once. Between the trimmed V and J ends, which lost 0 bases and 5 bases, there was a span of 19 bases. The CDR3 runs to 17 residues. Germline V lookup: CDR1 LGHDT, CDR2 YNNKEL (reference sequence).

Source material: PBMCs or T cells enriched from blood (not recorded which). This chain joins TRBV3-1 (or the pseudogene TRBV3-2) and TRBJ1-1; maybe TRBD1 (5 bases). This TCR was sampled from a man aged 35 to 55 who had recovered from COVID-19. The DNA for the CDR3 is TGTGCCAGCAGCCAAGATGGGTGGGACGGGAGTTTAACTGAAGCTTTCTTT. Translated: CASSQDGWDGSLTEAFF.